This is a list of T cell receptor beta chains from one sample in a study of metastatic and nonmetastatic thyroid tumors. TCRdb called clones again from the PCR reads with MiXCR. This sample has 15,000 to 17,000 clones; around 25% occur once, and the top ten carry roughly an eighth. The sample consisted of tumor tissue. These receptors all come from a female donor with papillary thyroid cancer or a benign thyroid nodule (not recorded which). Some clones in this sample may be carry-over from other donors' samples. Each CDR3 is given with its conserved first and last residue. Fields, in order: D gene, clone size, J gene, V gene, CDR3 DNA, CDR3 protein. A D gene is named only where the DNA matches it firmly. Rows give clone size only sometimes, using once, few, many, or a class for an expanded clone.

TRBD1 medium-sized TRBJ1-6 TRBV20-1 TGCAGTGCTAGTACCGGGACAGTATCCTCACCCCTCCACTTT CSASTGTVSSPLHF
TRBD1 many TRBJ2-5 TRBV18 TGTGCCAGCTCACCACCGGCGTGGACAGGGGGCTGGGAGACCCAGTACTTC CASSPPAWTGGWETQYF
NA many TRBJ1-1 TRBV6-2/TRBV6-3 TGTGCCAGCACCTCTCGGGGGCAGGGCCCTGAAGCTTTCTTT CASTSRGQGPEAFF
TRBD1 NA TRBJ2-1 TRBV7-3 TGTGCCAGCAGCCTCCGACAGGGGATATCGAATGAGCAGTTCTTC CASSLRQGISNEQFF
NA NA TRBJ2-2 TRBV5-1 TGCGCCAGCAGCCCTCCTAGCGACACCGGGGAGCTGTTTTTT CASSPPSDTGELFF
NA few TRBJ1-3 TRBV27 TGTGCCAGCAGTTTATCTGGGGGAATCTCTGGAAACACCATATATTTT CASSLSGGISGNTIYF
NA once TRBJ1-2 TRBV18 TGTGCCAGCTCACCACCAAACAACCCGACTTATGGCTACACCTTC CASSPPNNPTYGYTF
NA medium-sized TRBJ1-2 TRBV5-1 TGCGCCAGCAGCTTGGGGGGGACTGACTCCTATGGCTACACCTTC CASSLGGTDSYGYTF
NA medium-sized TRBJ2-5 TRBV6-5 TGTGCCAGCAGTTACTCGACTGGGCTCCAAGAGACCCAGTACTTC CASSYSTGLQETQYF
NA few TRBJ2-7 TRBV27 TGTGCCAGCAGCCGGACTCGGTCCTACGAGCAGTACTTC CASSRTRSYEQYF
TRBD1 many TRBJ2-1 TRBV9 TGTGCCAGCAGCCCCGCTTACAGGGGCAATGAGCAGTTCTTC CASSPAYRGNEQFF
NA medium-sized TRBJ1-2 TRBV12-3/TRBV12-4 TGTGCCAGCAGTTTAGCTAACTATGGCTACACCTTC CASSLANYGYTF
NA medium-sized TRBJ1-5 TRBV3-1 TGTGCCAGCAGCCAAAAACACAGGGATCAGCCCCAGCATTTT CASSQKHRDQPQHF
NA few TRBJ1-6 TRBV28 TGTGCCAGCAGAGGGACACAGGGTACGGATAATTCACCCCTCCACTTT CASRGTQGTDNSPLHF
TRBD1 medium-sized TRBJ2-7 TRBV7-8 TGTGCCAGCAGCTTAGTAGGAGCCGGGACAGGGGACTACGAGCAGTACTTC CASSLVGAGTGDYEQYF
TRBD2 many TRBJ2-3 TRBV5-6 TGTGCCAGCAGCCTAAGGACTAGCGGGACCTCCACAGATACGCAGTATTTT CASSLRTSGTSTDTQYF
NA medium-sized TRBJ2-6 TRBV4-2 TGTGCCAGCAGCCAAGATTTGACATCGGGGGCCAACGTCCTGACTTTC CASSQDLTSGANVLTF
NA NA TRBJ1-1 TRBV7-2 TGTGCCAGCATACAAAGGAGCCCTGAAGCTTTCTTT CASIQRSPEAFF
NA many TRBJ2-4 TRBV20-1 TGCAGTGCTGCGGCCGGGGGAAAAAACATTCAGTACTTC CSAAAGGKNIQYF
NA NA TRBJ1-1 TRBV6-5 TGTGCCAGCAGTTACTCGGGGGGAGGGAAGGGTGTGTGGACTGAAGCTTTCTTT CASSYSGGGKGVWTEAFF
TRBD1 many TRBJ1-4 TRBV5-4 TGTGCCAGCAGCTCCGTACCGACAGGGACAGCCCCTCGGGAAAAACTGTTTTTT CASSSVPTGTAPREKLFF
NA medium-sized TRBJ2-7 TRBV20-1 TGCAGTGCTAGTCAGGCAGGGTCCTACGAGCAGTACTTC CSASQAGSYEQYF
NA NA TRBJ2-5 TRBV5-1 TGCGCCAGCAGCTCCCTAACAATCATAGTCGAGACCCAGTACTTC CASSSLTIIVETQYF
TRBD2 many TRBJ2-1 TRBV7-9 TGTGCCAGCAGCTGGACTAGCGGACACAATGAGCAGTTCTTC CASSWTSGHNEQFF
NA NA TRBJ2-7 TRBV5-6 TGTGCCAGCAGCTTGTTAGGGGAACAGAGCTCCTACGAGCAGTACTTC CASSLLGEQSSYEQYF
NA NA TRBJ2-6 TRBV19 TGTACCAGACTCCCGGCAGGTACCGCAGGGGCCAACGTCCTGACTTTC CTRLPAGTAGANVLTF
TRBD1 few TRBJ2-7 TRBV30 TGTGCCTTAGGACAGGGGGGTGAGCAGTACTTC CALGQGGEQYF
NA few TRBJ2-2 TRBV28 TGTGCCAGCAGTCCCTCTAGCGCAAGCGGGGAGCTGTTTTTT CASSPSSASGELFF
TRBD1 NA TRBJ1-1 TRBV30 TGTGCCTGGAGTGCCCACAGGGGCTACACTGAAGCTTTCTTT CAWSAHRGYTEAFF
TRBD1 medium-sized TRBJ1-4 TRBV20-1 TGCAGTGCTAGAGATCTTTTAACAGGGGATGAAAAACTGTTTTTT CSARDLLTGDEKLFF
NA many TRBJ2-7 TRBV20-1 TGCAGCGCTAGAGGGACCCTCGCCTCCTACGAGCAGTACTTC CSARGTLASYEQYF
NA few TRBJ1-2 TRBV28 TGTGCCAGCAGTCCGGGCGGGAGCGGCTATGGCTACACCTTC CASSPGGSGYGYTF
NA NA TRBJ2-1 TRBV4-2 TGTGCCAGCAGCCGGGTCGTCAATGAGCAGTTCTTC CASSRVVNEQFF
NA many TRBJ2-1 TRBV6-1 TGTGCCAGCAGTGAAGTCAGCGACAGCTCCTACAATGAGCAGTTCTTC CASSEVSDSSYNEQFF
NA many TRBJ1-1 TRBV6-1 TGTGCCAGCAGCCCCTCAGAGACTGAAGCTTTCTTT CASSPSETEAFF
NA NA TRBJ1-2 TRBV5-5 TGTGCCAGCAGCTTGGGTTGGGGGCGCAACTATGGCTACACCTTC CASSLGWGRNYGYTF
NA NA TRBJ1-1 TRBV12-3/TRBV12-4 TGTGCCAGCACCCTCTCGGCAGGGCGGGACACTGAAGCTTTCTTT CASTLSAGRDTEAFF
NA medium-sized TRBJ1-6 TRBV3-1 TGTGCCAGCAGCAGGAACAATTCACCCCTCCACTTT CASSRNNSPLHF
TRBD1 medium-sized TRBJ1-6 TRBV7-3 TGTGCCAGCTCCCGTGGGGACAGCAATTCACCCCTCCACTTT CASSRGDSNSPLHF
TRBD1 few TRBJ2-7 TRBV6-1 TGTGCCAGCAGTGGTGGACAGGGGAGGACCTACGAGCAGTACTTC CASSGGQGRTYEQYF
TRBD1 many TRBJ2-5 TRBV30 TGTGCCTGGGCGACAGGGATTACGGAGACCCAGTACTTC CAWATGITETQYF
NA many TRBJ2-1 TRBV19 TGTGCCAGTAGTATAAGGGGCTCGTGGGATGAGCAGTTCTTC CASSIRGSWDEQFF
NA NA TRBJ2-7 TRBV20-1 TGCAGTGCTAGCAGAGGGGGGGAGGCCACCTACGAGCAGTACTTC CSASRGGEATYEQYF
TRBD2 NA TRBJ2-7 TRBV5-1 TGCGCCAGCAGCCTCGGGACTAGCGGGTACGAGCAGTACTTC CASSLGTSGYEQYF
TRBD2 many TRBJ2-3 TRBV27 TGTGCCAGCCGCCCCCTAGCGGGCGGCACAGATACGCAGTATTTT CASRPLAGGTDTQYF
NA many TRBJ1-4 TRBV7-7 TGTGCTAGCAGTGCCGGTTTGAATAATGAAAAACTGTTTTTT CASSAGLNNEKLFF
NA NA TRBJ2-1 TRBV9 TGTGCCAGCAGCGTAGGAGCCTTAACCCTCTCCTACAATGAGCAGTTCTTC CASSVGALTLSYNEQFF
NA NA TRBJ1-6 TRBV11-2 TGTGCCAGCAGCTTACAAGACAGGTTACCATCACCCCTCCACTTT CASSLQDRLPSPLHF
NA NA TRBJ1-1 TRBV27 TGTGCCAGCAGGCTCGGGGGGACTGAAGCTTTCTTT CASRLGGTEAFF
NA NA TRBJ1-5 TRBV18 TGTGCCAGCTCACCGGTGCAGGGTCAGCCCCAGCATTTT CASSPVQGQPQHF
TRBD1 many TRBJ1-6 TRBV9 TGTGCCAGCAGCCCGACAGGGTTTAATTCACCCCTCCACTTT CASSPTGFNSPLHF
TRBD2 many TRBJ2-7 TRBV7-2 TGTGCCAGCAGCGAGACTAGCCGGTACGAGCAGTACTTC CASSETSRYEQYF
NA many TRBJ1-1 TRBV29-1 TGCAGCGGTTACTATATGGGGTTTGGGAACACTGAAGCTTTCTTT CSGYYMGFGNTEAFF